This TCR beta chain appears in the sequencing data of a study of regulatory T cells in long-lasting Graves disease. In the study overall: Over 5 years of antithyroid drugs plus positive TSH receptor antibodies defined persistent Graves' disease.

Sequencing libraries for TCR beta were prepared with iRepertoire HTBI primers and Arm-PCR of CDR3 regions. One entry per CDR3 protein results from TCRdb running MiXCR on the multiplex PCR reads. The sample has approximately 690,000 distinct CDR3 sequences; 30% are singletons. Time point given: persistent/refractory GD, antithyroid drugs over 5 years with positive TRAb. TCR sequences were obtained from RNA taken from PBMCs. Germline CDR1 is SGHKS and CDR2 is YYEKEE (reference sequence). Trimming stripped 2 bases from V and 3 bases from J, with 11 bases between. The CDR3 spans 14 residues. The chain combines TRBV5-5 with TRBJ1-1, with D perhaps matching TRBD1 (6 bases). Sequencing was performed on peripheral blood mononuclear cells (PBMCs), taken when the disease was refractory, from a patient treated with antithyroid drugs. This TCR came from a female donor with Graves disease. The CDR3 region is CASSFEGVDTEAFF. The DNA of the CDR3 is TGTGCCAGCAGCTTCGAGGGGGTGGACACTGAAGCTTTCTTT.